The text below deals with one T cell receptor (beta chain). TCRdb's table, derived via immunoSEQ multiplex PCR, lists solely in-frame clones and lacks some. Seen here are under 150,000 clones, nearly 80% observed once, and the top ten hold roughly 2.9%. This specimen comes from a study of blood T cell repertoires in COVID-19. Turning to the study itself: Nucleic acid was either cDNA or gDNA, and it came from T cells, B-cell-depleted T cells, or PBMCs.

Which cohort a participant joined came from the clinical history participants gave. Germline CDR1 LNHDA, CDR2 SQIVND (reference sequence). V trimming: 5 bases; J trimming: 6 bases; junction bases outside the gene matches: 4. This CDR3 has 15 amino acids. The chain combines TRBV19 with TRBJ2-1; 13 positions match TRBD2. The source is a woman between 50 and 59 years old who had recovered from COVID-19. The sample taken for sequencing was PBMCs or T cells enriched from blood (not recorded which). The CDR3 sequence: CASSARTSGSNEQFF. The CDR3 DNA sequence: TGTGCCAGTAGTGCACGGACTAGCGGGAGCAATGAGCAGTTCTTC.